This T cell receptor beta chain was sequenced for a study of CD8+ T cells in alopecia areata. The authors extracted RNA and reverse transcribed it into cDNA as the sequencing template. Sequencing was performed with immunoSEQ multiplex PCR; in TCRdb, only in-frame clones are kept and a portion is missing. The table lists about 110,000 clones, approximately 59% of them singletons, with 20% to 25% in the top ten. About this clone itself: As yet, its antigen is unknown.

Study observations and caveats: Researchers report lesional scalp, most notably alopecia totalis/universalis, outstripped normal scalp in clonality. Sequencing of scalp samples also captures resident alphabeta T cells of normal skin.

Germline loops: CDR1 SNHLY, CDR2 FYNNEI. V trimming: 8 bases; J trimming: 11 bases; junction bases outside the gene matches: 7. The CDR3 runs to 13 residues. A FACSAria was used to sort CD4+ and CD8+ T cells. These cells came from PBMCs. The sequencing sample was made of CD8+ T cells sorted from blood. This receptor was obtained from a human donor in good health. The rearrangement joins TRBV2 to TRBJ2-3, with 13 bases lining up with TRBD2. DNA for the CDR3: TGTGCCAGCCGAAGGACTAGCGGGGGATGGCAGTATTTT. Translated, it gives CASRRTSGGWQYF.